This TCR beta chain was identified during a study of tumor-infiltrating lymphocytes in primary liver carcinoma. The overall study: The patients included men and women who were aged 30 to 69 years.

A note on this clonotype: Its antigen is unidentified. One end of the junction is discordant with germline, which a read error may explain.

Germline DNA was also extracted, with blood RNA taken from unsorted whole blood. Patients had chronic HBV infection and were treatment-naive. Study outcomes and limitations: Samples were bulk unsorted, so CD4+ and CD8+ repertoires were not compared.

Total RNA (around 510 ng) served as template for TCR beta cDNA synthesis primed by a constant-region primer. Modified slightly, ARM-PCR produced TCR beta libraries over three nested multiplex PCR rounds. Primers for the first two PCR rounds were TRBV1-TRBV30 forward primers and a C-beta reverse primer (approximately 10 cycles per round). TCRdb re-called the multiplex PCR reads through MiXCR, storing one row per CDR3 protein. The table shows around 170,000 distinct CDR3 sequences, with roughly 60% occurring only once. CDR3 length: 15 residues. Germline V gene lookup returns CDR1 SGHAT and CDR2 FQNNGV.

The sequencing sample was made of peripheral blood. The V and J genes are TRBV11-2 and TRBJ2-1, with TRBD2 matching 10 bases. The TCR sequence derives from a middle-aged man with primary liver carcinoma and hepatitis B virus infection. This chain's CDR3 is CASSLQLAGLNKQFF. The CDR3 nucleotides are TGTGCCAGTAGCTTACAACTAGCGGGACTCAATAAGCAGTTCTTC.